This T cell receptor (beta chain) was sequenced in a study of CD8 T cells in Susac syndrome. V lost 1 base and J 10 bases, leaving 6 bases between the germline ends. The CDR3 totals 11 residues. Germline assignment: CDR1 SGHAT and CDR2 FQNNGV. Random hexamers were used to reverse transcribe an amount of about 0.5 to 1 ug RNA. The amplification used immunoSEQ multiplex PCR on TCR beta CDR3; it spanned 54 Vbeta and 13 Jbeta. TCRdb analysed the immunoSEQ multiplex PCR reads with MiXCR anew, one entry per CDR3 protein. The table has hundreds of thousands of distinct CDR3 sequences, 90% to 95% seen once; the top ten hold less than 0.075%. TEMRA cells were FACS-enriched and CD8+ and CD4+ T cells negatively isolated.

This receptor was identified in a human donor with multiple sclerosis. Sequenced: CD4+ T cells from PBMCs. V is TRBV11-2 and J is TRBJ2-3; no definite D call. The CDR3 DNA sequence: TGTGCCAGCAGCTTAGCGGTAGCGCAGTATTTT. Its translation: CASSLAVAQYF.